These 8 T cell receptor beta chains originate from one sample sequenced in a study of blood T cells in healthy people across ages. Combining a sample-barcoded 5' primer with a J-beta primer mix, a second PCR ran for roughly 7 to 11 cycles. TCRdb re-called the 5' RACE reads through MiXCR, storing one row per CDR3 protein. The sample lists 750,000 to 950,000 distinct CDR3 sequences, roughly 24% seen once, with around 3% in the top ten. This sample was also put to use in a study of T cells of mothers and their children.

Sequencing was performed on blood. The source of these receptors is a boy between 10 and 17 years old in good health.

The chain recombines TRBV15 with TRBJ1-6; TRBD1 agrees at 8 bases. Germline CDR1 and CDR2: LNHNV and YYDKDF (reference sequence). CDR3 length: 18 amino acids. V shed 3 bases and J 2 bases; nucleotides not matched to a gene: 9. CDR3 loop: CATSSDRGRGPYNSPLHF. CDR3 DNA sequence: TGTGCCACCAGCAGTGACAGGGGCCGGGGCCCCTATAATTCACCCCTCCACTTT.

The chain recombines TRBV12-3 or TRBV12-4 with TRBJ2-5; TRBD1 matches at 9 bases. The J segment lost 4 bases and the V segment lost 7 bases, leaving 4 bases of the junction unmatched. CDR3 length equals 13 residues. The CDR3: CASIKQGAETQYF. In nucleotides, the CDR3 is TGTGCCAGCATAAAACAGGGGGCAGAGACCCAGTACTTC.

The chain links TRBV27 to TRBJ2-7, with 7 bases fitting TRBD1. Germline CDR1 reads MNHEY; CDR2 reads SMNVEV (reference sequence). The CDR3 length is 16 residues. With V trimmed by 2 bases and J by 0 bases, 7 bases remained unmatched. The CDR3 loop is CASSLIGQANSYEQYF. Written as DNA, the CDR3 is TGTGCCAGCAGTTTAATCGGACAGGCCAACTCCTACGAGCAGTACTTC.

This clonotype was recorded once. The chain recombines TRBV6-5 with TRBJ2-2; no clear D gene. CDR1 MNHEY and CDR2 SVGAGI come from the germline V gene. Trimming took 6 bases from V and 1 from J, leaving 9 bases between them. This CDR3 is 14 amino acids long. CDR3 amino acids: CASRIAGNTGELFF. The CDR3 DNA follows: TGTGCCAGCAGAATAGCAGGGAACACCGGGGAGCTGTTTTTT.

This clonotype was seen a few times. V usage is TRBV30 and J usage is TRBJ2-5; D is undetermined. Trimming took 5 bases from V and 1 from J, leaving 5 bases between them. This CDR3 is built from 11 residues. Germline-derived CDR1 and CDR2 are GTSNPN and SVGIG (reference sequence). The CDR3 region is CAWAVQETQYF. In DNA form, the CDR3 reads TGTGCCTGGGCGGTCCAAGAGACCCAGTACTTC.

This clonotype was observed a few times. The chain links TRBV5-5 to TRBJ2-6, with D hard to call. The length of the CDR3 is 17 residues. The germline gives CDR1 SGHKS, CDR2 YYEKEE (reference sequence). Trimming pared 0 bases from V and 2 bases from J, leaving 12 bases between. CDR3: CASSLVALRPGANVLTF. The CDR3 nucleotides read TGTGCCAGCAGCTTGGTGGCACTTCGACCTGGGGCCAACGTCCTGACTTTC. Full variable domain (outside the CDR3, taken from reference TRBV5-5 and TRBJ2-6): DAGVTQSPTHLIKTRGQQVTLRCSPISGHKSVSWYQQVLGQGPQFIFQYYEKEERGRGNFPDRFSARQFPNYSSELNVNALLLGDSALYLCASSLVALRPGANVLTFGAGSRLTVL.

This clonotype was detected a few times. The gene calls are TRBV12-3 or TRBV12-4 and TRBJ2-1, with 10 bases that match TRBD1. Trimming cost V 8 bases and J 10 bases; bases outside gene matches: 14. The CDR3 spans 15 residues. The CDR3 DNA follows: TGTGCCAGCCACGGCGCAGACAGGGGGCATCAGGAGCAGTTCTTC. Protein product: CASHGADRGHQEQFF.

This clonotype was detected many times. The chain combines TRBV6-1 with TRBJ2-5, with 11 positions matching TRBD1. This CDR3 spans 15 amino acids. J gave up 3 bases and V 4 bases, and 4 bases lay outside the gene matches. Germline V gene lookup returns CDR1 MNHNS and CDR2 SASEGT. CDR3 DNA sequence: TGTGCCAGCAGTGGCGGGACAGGGGGTAAAGAGACCCAGTACTTC. It codes for CASSGGTGGKETQYF.